This T cell receptor (beta chain) was found in a study of OX40 agonist ivuxolimab in advanced cancers. Study observations and caveats: Among patients with partial responses at 0.1-3.0 mg/kg, clonal expansion was among the lowest.

TCRdb keeps only in-frame clones here, not all; method: immunoSEQ multiplex PCR. The sample has tens of thousands of clones; approximately 88% are singletons. V shed 1 base and J shed 4 bases, with 10 bases lying between them. Germline CDR1 reads SEHNR; CDR2 reads FQNEAQ (reference sequence). This CDR3 has 14 residues. Concerning this clone: As yet, its antigen is unknown.

The sample in question was CD4+ or CD8+ T cells sorted from blood, obtained in a trial of the OX40 agonist ivuxolimab. The chain combines TRBV7-9 with TRBJ2-5; D is unresolved. The clonotype originates from an adult with an advanced solid tumor such as melanoma, head and neck, liver or kidney cancer. The CDR3 nucleotides are TGTGCCAGCAGCTTAGTGGTGGGGTCAGAGACCCAGTACTTC. Translation: CASSLVVGSETQYF.